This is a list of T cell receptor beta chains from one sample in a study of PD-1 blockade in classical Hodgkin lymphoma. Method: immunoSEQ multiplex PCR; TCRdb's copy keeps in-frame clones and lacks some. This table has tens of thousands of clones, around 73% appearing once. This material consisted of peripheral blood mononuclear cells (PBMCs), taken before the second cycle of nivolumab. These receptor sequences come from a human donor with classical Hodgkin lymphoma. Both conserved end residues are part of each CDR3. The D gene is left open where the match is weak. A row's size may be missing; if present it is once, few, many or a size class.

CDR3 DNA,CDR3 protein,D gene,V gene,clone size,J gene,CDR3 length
TGTGCCAGTAAAGAAAGCTATCAGCCCCAGCATTTT,CASKESYQPQHF,.,TRBV19,.,TRBJ1-5,12
TGCGCCAGCAGCTTGTGGCCGGGACAGCCTGAAGCTTTCTTT,CASSLWPGQPEAFF,TRBD1,TRBV5-1,.,TRBJ1-1,14
TGTGCCAGCAGCTTAGAAGGCGGGGTCACTGGGGCCAACGTCCTGACTTTC,CASSLEGGVTGANVLTF,.,TRBV11-2,.,TRBJ2-6,17
TGCAGCGCCTCATGGCCGGGACAGGGGGCCACCGGGGAGCTGTTTTTT,CSASWPGQGATGELFF,TRBD1,TRBV29-1,few,TRBJ2-2,16
TGTGCCATCAGACCAGGGACTAGCGGGAGTAATGGTGAGCAGTTCTTC,CAIRPGTSGSNGEQFF,TRBD2,TRBV10-3,few,TRBJ2-1,16
TGTGCCAGTAGTGGCAACTCCTACGAGCAGTACTTC,CASSGNSYEQYF,.,TRBV19,medium-sized,TRBJ2-7,12
TGTGCCAGCTCACCCGGATATAGCAATCAGCCCCAGCATTTT,CASSPGYSNQPQHF,.,TRBV18,.,TRBJ1-5,14
TGTGCCAGCAGCCAATTAGGGCGCGGCAGGGGAGGGGGCTCAGAGACCCAGTACTTC,CASSQLGRGRGGGSETQYF,.,TRBV7-2,.,TRBJ2-5,19
TGTGCCAGCAGTTACGAGGGGGCGGGAATCGGCTACACCTTC,CASSYEGAGIGYTF,TRBD1,TRBV6-5,.,TRBJ1-2,14
TGTGCCAGCAGGGGACTGGGGGAGACCCAGTACTTC,CASRGLGETQYF,.,TRBV2,few,TRBJ2-5,12
TGTGCCAGCAGCTCGGTCCCTAGCGGGAGGTTCGAAGAGACCCAGTACTTC,CASSSVPSGRFEETQYF,TRBD2,TRBV7-9,.,TRBJ2-5,17
TGTGCCAGCAGCTTACCGGGACAGAACACTGAAGCTTTCTTT,CASSLPGQNTEAFF,.,TRBV11-2,.,TRBJ1-1,14
TGTGCCAGCAGCTTGCGGACTGCAATCACCGGGGAGCTGTTTTTT,CASSLRTAITGELFF,.,TRBV7-2,.,TRBJ2-2,15
TGCAGCGTTGAGCTACAGGGGAGCACTGAAGCTTTCTTT,CSVELQGSTEAFF,TRBD1,TRBV29-1,few,TRBJ1-1,13
TGTGCCAGCAGCCTAGGAGCACAGCTGGACGAGCAGTACTTC,CASSLGAQLDEQYF,.,TRBV7-9,.,TRBJ2-7,14
TGTGCCAGCAGTTACCGACAGGGGTTTAACTATGGCTACACCTTC,CASSYRQGFNYGYTF,TRBD1,TRBV6-5,.,TRBJ1-2,15
TGTGCCAGCAGTTCTTTGGGGGCTGGGGCCAACGTCCTGACTTTC,CASSSLGAGANVLTF,.,TRBV27,.,TRBJ2-6,15
TGTGCCAGCAGTCTCTTAGCGGACAATGAGCAGTTCTTC,CASSLLADNEQFF,.,TRBV6-5,once,TRBJ2-1,13
TGCGCCAGCAGCGTCGACAGCGTAAATGAAAAACTGTTTTTT,CASSVDSVNEKLFF,.,TRBV10-1,.,TRBJ1-4,14
TGTGCCAGCAGTTACGGGACTAGCGGTTACGAGCAGTACTTC,CASSYGTSGYEQYF,TRBD2,TRBV6-6,few,TRBJ2-7,14
TGTGCCAGCAGTTACATTCGGACAGGGGGAAACACTGAAGCTTTCTTT,CASSYIRTGGNTEAFF,TRBD1,TRBV6-5,.,TRBJ1-1,16
TGTGCCAGCAGTCCTTACTTGCGTCTCCAGGGGGCTAACTATGGCTACACCTTC,CASSPYLRLQGANYGYTF,TRBD1,TRBV28,.,TRBJ1-2,18
TGTGCCAGTAGGGCCGAGGGGACAGCTTTCTACGAGCAGTACTTC,CASRAEGTAFYEQYF,TRBD1,TRBV19,.,TRBJ2-7,15
TGTGCCAGTAGCTCACAGGGATCCTACAATGAGCAGTTCTTC,CASSSQGSYNEQFF,.,TRBV19,.,TRBJ2-1,14
TGTGCCAGCAGCTCCCTTGGGCTTAACACCGGGGAGCTGTTTTTT,CASSSLGLNTGELFF,.,TRBV6-5,.,TRBJ2-2,15
TGCGCCAGCAGCTCTGAAAACATTCAGTACTTC,CASSSENIQYF,.,TRBV5-1,.,TRBJ2-4,11
TGTGCCAGCAGTGACTCGAGCGCGGGGACAAGAGAGCAGTACTTC,CASSDSSAGTREQYF,.,TRBV6-4,.,TRBJ2-7,15
TGTGCCAGTATTAGGGGACAGGGGTCACCCCAGCATTTT,CASIRGQGSPQHF,TRBD1,TRBV19,.,TRBJ1-5,13
TGCGCCAGCAACAAACAGGGGGGCCTTAATGAAAAACTGTTTTTT,CASNKQGGLNEKLFF,TRBD1,TRBV4-1,.,TRBJ1-4,15
TGTGCCAGCAGCGTAGCTAGTATAACGGGACAGGGGCAGAGCTCCTACGAGCAGTACTTC,CASSVASITGQGQSSYEQYF,TRBD1,TRBV9,.,TRBJ2-7,20
TGTGCCAGCAATCCGGACAGGGGGCTCTTGGGCTACACCTTC,CASNPDRGLLGYTF,TRBD1,TRBV6-1,once,TRBJ1-2,14
TGTGCCAGCAGTCTCAGCTCTCGGGAGAGAAACACCATATATTTT,CASSLSSRERNTIYF,.,TRBV28,.,TRBJ1-3,15
TGTGCCAGCAGCCCTCGGCCGGGGGGTACCCAGCCCCAGCATTTT,CASSPRPGGTQPQHF,.,TRBV7-8,.,TRBJ1-5,15